This T cell receptor (beta chain) was captured in a study of T cell repertoires in cytomegalovirus infection. This clonotype was detected a few times. MiXCR, run by TCRdb on the reads, gives a single entry per CDR3 protein. The sample lists about 180,000 distinct CDR3 sequences; about a sixth were seen once. The germline V gene has CDR1 SEHNR and CDR2 FQNEAQ (reference sequence). The CDR3 has 14 amino acids. Deletions cut 5 bases from V and 4 bases from J, with 11 bases between. The chain recombines TRBV7-9 with TRBJ2-2, with a tentative D call TRBD1 (5 bases). Input material: CD8+ T cells from PBMCs. The receptor's source is a human donor in good health (CMV status not recorded). Some clones in this sample may be carry-over from other donors' samples. The CDR3 protein is CASSPGGATGELFF. In nucleotides, the CDR3 is TGTGCCAGCAGCCCCGGTGGGGCCACCGGGGAGCTGTTTTTT.